This T cell receptor beta chain was obtained from a study of blood T cell repertoires in COVID-19. In the study overall: The study drew acute and convalescent COVID-19 samples from the United States, Italy and Spain. The cDNA or gDNA used as material had been derived from T cells, B-cell-depleted T cells, or PBMCs.

The trim removed 11 bases at V and 4 bases at J, leaving 12 bases unmatched. This CDR3 contains 14 residues. Germline V gene lookup returns CDR1 WNHNN and CDR2 SYGVQD (reference sequence). Authors' analysis steps: Cell counts per sample came from amplifying reference gene primers. Here immunoSEQ multiplex PCR was the method, and the copy in TCRdb shows in-frame clones only, minus some. Clone size and the V and J calls come from that table; the DNA yielded D and trimming. Of approximately 200,000 clones listed, 87% are singletons. The chain has TRBV10-1 and TRBJ2-7; the match to TRBD2 covers 9 bases. The TCR sequence derives from a man aged 55 to 70 who had recovered from COVID-19. Sequencing was carried out using peripheral blood. This chain's CDR3 is CACSLSGGLYEQYF. The DNA for the CDR3 is TGCGCCTGCTCACTTAGCGGGGGCTTGTACGAGCAGTACTTC.